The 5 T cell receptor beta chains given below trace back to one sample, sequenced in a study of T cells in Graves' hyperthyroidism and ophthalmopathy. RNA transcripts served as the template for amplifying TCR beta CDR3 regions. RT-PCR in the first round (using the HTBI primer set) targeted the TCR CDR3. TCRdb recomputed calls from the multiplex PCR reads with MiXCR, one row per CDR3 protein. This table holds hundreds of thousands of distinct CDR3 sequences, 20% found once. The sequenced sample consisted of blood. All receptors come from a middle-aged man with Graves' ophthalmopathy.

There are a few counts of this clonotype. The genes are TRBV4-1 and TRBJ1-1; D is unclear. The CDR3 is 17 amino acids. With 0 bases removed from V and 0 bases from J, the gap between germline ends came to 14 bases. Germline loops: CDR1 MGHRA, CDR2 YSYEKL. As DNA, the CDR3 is TGCGCCAGCAGCCAAGATGTTGGGAGCCACATGAACACTGAAGCTTTCTTT. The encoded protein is CASSQDVGSHMNTEAFF.

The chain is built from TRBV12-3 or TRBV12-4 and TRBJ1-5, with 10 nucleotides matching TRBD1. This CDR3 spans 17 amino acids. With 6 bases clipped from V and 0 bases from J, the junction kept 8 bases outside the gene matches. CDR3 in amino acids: CASSDRQGAYSNQPQHF. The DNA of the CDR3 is TGTGCCAGCAGCGATAGACAGGGGGCATATAGCAATCAGCCCCAGCATTTT.

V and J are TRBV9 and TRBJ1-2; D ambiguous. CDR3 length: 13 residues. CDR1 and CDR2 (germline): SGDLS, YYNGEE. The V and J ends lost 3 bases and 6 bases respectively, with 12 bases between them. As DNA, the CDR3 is TGTGCCAGCAGCGCCCCCGATATTCATGGCTACACCTTC. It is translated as CASSAPDIHGYTF.

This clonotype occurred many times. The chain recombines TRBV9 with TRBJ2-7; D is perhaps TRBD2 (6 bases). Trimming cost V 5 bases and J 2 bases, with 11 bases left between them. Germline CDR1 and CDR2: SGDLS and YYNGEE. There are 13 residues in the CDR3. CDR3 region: CASSAGTAYEQYF. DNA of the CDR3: TGTGCCAGCAGTGCGGGGACCGCCTACGAGCAGTACTTC.

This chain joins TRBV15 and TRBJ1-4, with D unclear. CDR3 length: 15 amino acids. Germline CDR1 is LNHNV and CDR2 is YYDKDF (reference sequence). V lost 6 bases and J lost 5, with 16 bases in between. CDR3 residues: CATRERQAQNEKLFF. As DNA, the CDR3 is TGTGCCACCAGGGAAAGGCAGGCACAAAATGAAAAACTGTTTTTT. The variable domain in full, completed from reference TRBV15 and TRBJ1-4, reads DAMVIQNPRYQVTQFGKPVTLSCSQTLNHNVMYWYQQKSSQAPKLLFHYYDKDFNNEADTPDNFQSRRPNTSFCFLDIRSPGLGDTAMYLCATRERQAQNEKLFFGSGTQLSVL.